A single count supports the clone carrying this T cell receptor (beta chain). Survey-level immunoSEQ v3.0 assays were run. Assay used: immunoSEQ multiplex PCR; TCRdb lists only in-frame clones, some missing. The sample records around 28,000 clones, 70% to 90% being singletons. Germline-derived CDR1 and CDR2 are MNHNS and SASEGT. V lost 4 bases to trimming and J lost 2 bases; unmatched junction nucleotides: 3. This CDR3 is 15 amino acids long. The data were taken from a study of long-term antiretroviral therapy in people with HIV. Sequenced here: unsorted PBMCs, sampled 0.8 years after starting antiretroviral therapy. This chain connects TRBV6-1 to TRBJ2-5, with TRBD2 identical over 11 bases. This TCR was recovered from a woman younger than 45 with HIV. The CDR3 nucleotides are TGTGCCAGCAGTGGAATAGCGGGGGGGCAAGAGACCCAGTACTTC. This codes for CASSGIAGGQETQYF.